A single sample is the source of the 4 T cell receptor beta chains below, sequenced in a study of read filtering for tumor transcriptome and immune sequencing. The library was built from around 400 ng RNA with molecular barcoded adaptors for alpha/delta and beta/gamma chains. Via MiXCR, TCRdb re-called the reads, giving one row per CDR3 protein. Of approximately 140,000 distinct CDR3 sequences detected, less than 15% appear once; the ten largest clones hold just under 8.5%. Sequenced sample: a population of CD138-negative cells sorted from bone marrow. The origin of the receptors is a donor aged 40 or over with multiple myeloma.

This clonotype was seen ten or more times. V and J are TRBV12-3 or TRBV12-4 and TRBJ2-2; a weak D match, TRBD2 (6 bases). Trimming left V 8 bases short and J 4 bases short, with 14 bases between. The CDR3 is 14 residues long. The CDR3 DNA follows: TGTGCCAGCTCCGAGGGAGGTAGCACCGGGGAGCTGTTTTTT. Translating gives CASSEGGSTGELFF.

Note on this clonotype: A much more abundant neighbour one base away suggests this may be a read error. V usage is TRBV12-3 or TRBV12-4 and J usage is TRBJ2-1, with 8 nucleotides matching TRBD1. This CDR3 region has 14 residues. Germline trimming cut 3 bases from V and 8 bases from J; bases unmatched to any gene: 6. The CDR3 here is CASSLSRGRDEQFF. CDR3 bases: TGTGCCAGCAGTTTGAGCAGGGGGCGCGATGAGCAGTTCTTC.

This clonotype was detected many times. The rearrangement uses TRBV5-1 and TRBJ2-3; D perhaps matches TRBD2 (6 bases). This CDR3 spans 15 amino acids. Germline V lookup: CDR1 SGHRS, CDR2 YFSETQ. Deletions cut 2 bases from V and 0 bases from J, with 10 bases between. The CDR3 coding sequence is TGCGCCAGCAGCTTTAGCGGACCTAGCACAGATACGCAGTATTTT. It encodes CASSFSGPSTDTQYF.

This clonotype was seen at least ten times. The rearrangement joins TRBV29-1 to TRBJ1-1; possible D gene TRBD1, 5 bases. Trimming pared 4 bases from V and 5 bases from J, leaving 11 bases between. The length of the CDR3 is 12 residues. Germline V gene lookup returns CDR1 SQVTM and CDR2 ANQGSEA. CDR3: CSVVPGGTEAFF. The CDR3 nucleotides are TGCAGCGTTGTTCCTGGGGGTACTGAAGCTTTCTTT.